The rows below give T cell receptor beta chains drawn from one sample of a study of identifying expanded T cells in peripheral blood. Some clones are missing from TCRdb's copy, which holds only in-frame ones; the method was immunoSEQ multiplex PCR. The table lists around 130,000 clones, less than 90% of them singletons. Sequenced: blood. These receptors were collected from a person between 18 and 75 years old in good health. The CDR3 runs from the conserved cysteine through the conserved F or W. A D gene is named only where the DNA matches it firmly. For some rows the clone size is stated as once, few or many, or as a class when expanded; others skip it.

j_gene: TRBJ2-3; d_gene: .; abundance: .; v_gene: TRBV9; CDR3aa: CASSVRDGLTDTQYF; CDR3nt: TGTGCCAGCAGCGTAAGGGACGGCCTCACAGATACGCAGTATTTT
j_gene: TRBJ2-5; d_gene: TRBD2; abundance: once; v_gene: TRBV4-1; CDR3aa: CASSRDPLAGGPKTQYF; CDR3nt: TGCGCCAGCAGCCGGGACCCCCTAGCGGGGGGGCCGAAGACCCAGTACTTC
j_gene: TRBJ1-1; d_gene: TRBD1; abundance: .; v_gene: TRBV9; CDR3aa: CASSAQDRGDTEAFF; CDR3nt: TGTGCCAGCAGCGCGCAAGACAGGGGTGACACTGAAGCTTTCTTT
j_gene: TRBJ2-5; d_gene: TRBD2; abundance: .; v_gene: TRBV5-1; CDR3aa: CASNDNGGGSGTQYF; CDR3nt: TGCGCCAGCAACGATAACGGGGGAGGGTCGGGGACCCAGTACTTC
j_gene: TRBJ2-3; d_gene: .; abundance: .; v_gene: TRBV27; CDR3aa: CASSLSQGTDTQYF; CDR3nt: TGTGCCAGCAGTTTATCACAAGGCACAGATACGCAGTATTTT
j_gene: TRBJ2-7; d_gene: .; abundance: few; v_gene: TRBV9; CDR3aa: CASSVGSGTYEQYF; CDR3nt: TGTGCCAGCAGCGTAGGTAGCGGCACCTACGAGCAGTACTTC
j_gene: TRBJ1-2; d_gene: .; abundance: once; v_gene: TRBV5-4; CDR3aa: CASSFDWGRANYGYTF; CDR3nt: TGTGCCAGCAGCTTTGATTGGGGGCGCGCTAACTATGGCTACACCTTC
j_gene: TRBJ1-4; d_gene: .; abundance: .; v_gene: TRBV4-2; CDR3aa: CASSQAPINEKLFF; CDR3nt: TGTGCCAGCAGCCAAGCCCCGATTAATGAAAAACTGTTTTTT
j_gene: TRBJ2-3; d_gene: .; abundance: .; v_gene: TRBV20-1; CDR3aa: CSAATTDTQYF; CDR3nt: TGCAGTGCTGCCACCACAGATACGCAGTATTTT
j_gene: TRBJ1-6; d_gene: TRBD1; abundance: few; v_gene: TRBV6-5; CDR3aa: CASSTRPGQGSPLHF; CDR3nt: TGTGCCAGCAGTACGCGACCGGGACAGGGATCACCCCTCCACTTT
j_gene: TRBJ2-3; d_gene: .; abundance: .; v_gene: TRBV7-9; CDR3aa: CASSLGSTDTQYF; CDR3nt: TGTGCCAGCAGCCTCGGGAGTACAGATACGCAGTATTTT
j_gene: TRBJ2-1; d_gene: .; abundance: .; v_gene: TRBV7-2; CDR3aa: CASSMGRTNEQFF; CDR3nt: TGTGCCAGCAGCATGGGACGGACCAATGAGCAGTTCTTC
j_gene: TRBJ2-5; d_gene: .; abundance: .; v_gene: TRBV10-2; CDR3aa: CASSLGGAETQYF; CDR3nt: TGCGCCAGCAGTTTGGGGGGAGCAGAGACCCAGTACTTC
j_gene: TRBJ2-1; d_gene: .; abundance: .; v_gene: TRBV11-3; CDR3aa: CASSLVESGEQFF; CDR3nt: TGTGCCAGCAGCTTAGTAGAGTCGGGTGAGCAGTTCTTC
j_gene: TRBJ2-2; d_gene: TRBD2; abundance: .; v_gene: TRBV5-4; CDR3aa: CASSLLKTSGGAGELFF; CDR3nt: TGTGCCAGCAGCCTTCTCAAGACTAGCGGGGGGGCCGGGGAGCTGTTTTTT
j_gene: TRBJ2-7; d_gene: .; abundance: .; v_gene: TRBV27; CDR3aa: CASKGPSYEQYF; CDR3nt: TGTGCCAGCAAGGGACCGAGCTACGAGCAGTACTTC
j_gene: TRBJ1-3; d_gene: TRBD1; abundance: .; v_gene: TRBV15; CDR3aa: CATGTGHSGNTIYF; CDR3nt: TGTGCCACCGGGACAGGTCACTCTGGAAACACCATATATTTT
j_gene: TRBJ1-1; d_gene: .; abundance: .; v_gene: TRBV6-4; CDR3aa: CASSVHPNTEAFF; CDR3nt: TGTGCCAGCAGTGTCCACCCGAACACTGAAGCTTTCTTT
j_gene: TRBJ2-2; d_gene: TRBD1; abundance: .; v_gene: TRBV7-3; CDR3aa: CASSLTRTGGYTGELFF; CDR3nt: TGTGCCAGCAGCTTAACCAGGACAGGGGGCTACACCGGGGAGCTGTTTTTT
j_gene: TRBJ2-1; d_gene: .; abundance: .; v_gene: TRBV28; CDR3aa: CASSSPGVSTYNEQFF; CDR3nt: TGTGCCAGCAGTTCCCCCGGGGTATCAACATACAATGAGCAGTTCTTC
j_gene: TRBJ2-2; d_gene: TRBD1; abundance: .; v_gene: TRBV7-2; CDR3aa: CASSFGDRYTGELFF; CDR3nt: TGTGCCAGCAGCTTCGGGGACAGATACACCGGGGAGCTGTTTTTT
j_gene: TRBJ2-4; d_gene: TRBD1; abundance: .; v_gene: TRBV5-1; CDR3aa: CASSSGTGSYIQYF; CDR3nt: TGCGCCAGCAGCTCCGGGACAGGGTCTTACATTCAGTACTTC
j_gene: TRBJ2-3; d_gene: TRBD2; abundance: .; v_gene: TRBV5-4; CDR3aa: CASSLGSGGRTDTQYF; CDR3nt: TGTGCCAGCAGCTTGGGTAGCGGGGGCCGCACAGATACGCAGTATTTT
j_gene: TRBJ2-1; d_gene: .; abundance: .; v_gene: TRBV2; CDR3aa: CASRLVNEQFF; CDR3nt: TGTGCCAGCAGATTAGTGAATGAGCAGTTCTTC
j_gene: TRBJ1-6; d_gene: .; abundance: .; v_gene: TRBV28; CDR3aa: CASSFTRRPLHF; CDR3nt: TGTGCCAGCAGTTTTACCAGGCGACCCCTCCACTTT
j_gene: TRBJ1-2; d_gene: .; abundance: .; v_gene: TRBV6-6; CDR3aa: CASSTQGNNYGYTF; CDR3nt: TGTGCCAGCAGCACACAGGGAAACAACTATGGCTACACCTTC